This entry lists 5 T cell receptor beta chains sequenced from one sample in a study of blood T cell repertoires in COVID-19. The table came from immunoSEQ multiplex PCR; TCRdb's copy has only in-frame clones and leaves some out. The sample lists roughly 250,000 clones, 80% to 90% occurring once. The material sequenced was peripheral blood. The source of these receptors is a man aged 25-45 years with acute or convalescent COVID-19.

J is TRBJ1-2 and V is TRBV2, with a tentative D call TRBD1 (5 bases). Germline CDR1 reads SNHLY; CDR2 reads FYNNEI. The V gene lost 4 bases and the J gene lost 4 bases, with 7 bases spanning the gap. CDR3 length: 12 amino acids. The CDR3 DNA reads TGTGCCAGCAGTGGAGACAGCTATGGCTACACCTTC. This gives the protein CASSGDSYGYTF.

This clone was detected only a few times. This chain joins TRBV7-3 and TRBJ1-2, with D hard to call. V lost 4 bases to trimming and J lost 4 bases, with 10 bases between them. Germline values: CDR1 SGHTA, CDR2 FQGTGA. This CDR3 spans 13 amino acids. The DNA of the CDR3 is TGTGCCAGCAGCTACGCGGAGGGCTATGGCTACACCTTC. Translated, it gives CASSYAEGYGYTF.

V is TRBV30 and J is TRBJ1-2; 9 bases map to TRBD1. There are 15 residues in the CDR3. V trimming: 3 bases; J trimming: 4 bases; junction bases outside the gene matches: 9. The germline CDR1 and CDR2 sequences are GTSNPN and SVGIG (reference sequence). CDR3 nucleotide sequence: TGTGCCTGGAGCCCACCGGGACAGGGCCGCTATGGCTACACCTTC. The encoded protein is CAWSPPGQGRYGYTF.

This clone is a singleton in its sample. V usage is TRBV27 and J usage is TRBJ2-7; a possible D gene is TRBD1 (6 bases). This CDR3 has 14 amino acids. Trimming left V 3 bases short and J 2 bases short, with 11 bases between. From germline, CDR1 is MNHEY and CDR2 SMNVEV (reference sequence). Here the CDR3 reads CASSLGAAAYEQYF. In DNA form, the CDR3 reads TGTGCCAGCAGTTTGGGGGCGGCCGCCTACGAGCAGTACTTC.

The chain has TRBV7-8 and TRBJ2-7; TRBD1 matches 9 bases. V shed 6 bases, J shed 2 bases, and the junction held 5 bases outside the gene matches. The CDR3 has 14 residues. Germline V lookup: CDR1 SGHVS, CDR2 FQNEAQ. The CDR3 coding sequence is TGTGCCAGCAGAGGGACAGGGCCACCCTACGAGCAGTACTTC. Protein product: CASRGTGPPYEQYF. The full variable domain, rest sourced from reference TRBV7-8 and TRBJ2-7, is GAGVSQSPRYKVAKRGQDVALRCDPISGHVSLFWYQQALGQGPEFLTYFQNEAQLDKSGLPSDRFFAERPEGSVSTLKIQRTQQEDSAVYLCASRGTGPPYEQYFGPGTRLTVT.